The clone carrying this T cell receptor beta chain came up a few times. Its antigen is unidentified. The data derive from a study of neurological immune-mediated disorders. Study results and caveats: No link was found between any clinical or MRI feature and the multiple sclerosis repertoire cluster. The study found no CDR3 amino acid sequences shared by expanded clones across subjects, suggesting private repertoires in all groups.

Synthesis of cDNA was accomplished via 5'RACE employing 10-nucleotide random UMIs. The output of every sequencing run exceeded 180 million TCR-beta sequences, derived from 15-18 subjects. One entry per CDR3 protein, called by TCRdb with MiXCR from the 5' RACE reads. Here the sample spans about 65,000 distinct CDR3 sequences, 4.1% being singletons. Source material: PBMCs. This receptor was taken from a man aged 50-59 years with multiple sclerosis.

The CDR3 sequence: CASTRRGAAGGDSNQPQHF. The DNA of the CDR3 is TGTGCCAGCACCCGAAGAGGAGCCGCAGGGGGAGATAGCAATCAGCCCCAGCATTTT. This chain links TRBV21-1 with TRBJ1-5; the table names TRBD1, a call not compared with the DNA. TRBV21-1 is recorded as a pseudogene. The CDR3 spans 19 residues.